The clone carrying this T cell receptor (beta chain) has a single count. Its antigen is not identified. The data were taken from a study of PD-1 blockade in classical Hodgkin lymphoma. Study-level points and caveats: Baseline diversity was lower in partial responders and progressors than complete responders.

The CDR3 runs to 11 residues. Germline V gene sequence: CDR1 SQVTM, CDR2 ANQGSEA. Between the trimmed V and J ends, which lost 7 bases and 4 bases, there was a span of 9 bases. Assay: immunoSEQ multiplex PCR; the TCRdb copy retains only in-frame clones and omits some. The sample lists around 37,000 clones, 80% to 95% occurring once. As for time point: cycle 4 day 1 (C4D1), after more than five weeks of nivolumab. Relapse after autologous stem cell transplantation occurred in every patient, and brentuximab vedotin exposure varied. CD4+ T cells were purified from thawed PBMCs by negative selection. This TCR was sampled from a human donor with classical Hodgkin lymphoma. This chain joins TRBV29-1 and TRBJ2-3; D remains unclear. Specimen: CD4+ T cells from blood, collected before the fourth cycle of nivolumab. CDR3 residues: CSGSTADTQYF. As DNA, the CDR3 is TGCAGCGGGAGTACCGCAGATACGCAGTATTTT.